Here is one T cell receptor beta chain with its context. The target antigen is unknown. The source of the sample is a study of CD8 T cells in ankylosing spondylitis. The V gene lost 4 bases and the J gene lost 4 bases, with 13 bases spanning the gap. The CDR3 is made up of 14 amino acids. From germline, CDR1 is SGHRS and CDR2 YFSETQ. It was by quantitative 5'-RACE with molecular barcodes that TCR beta libraries were made. TCRdb re-called the 5' RACE reads with MiXCR, one entry per CDR3 protein. The sample consists of some 130,000 distinct CDR3 sequences, approximately 14% of them appearing once. Study-wide points: Earlier authors reported some of these motif variants in reactive arthritis synovial fluid and blood. Seemingly characteristic of ankylosing spondylitis blood was a TCR beta motif consisting of eight highly homologous variants. Matched ankylosing spondylitis synovial fluid reportedly contained a significantly enriched population of disease-linked clones.

The receptor's source is a female donor with ankylosing spondylitis or in good health (not recorded which). Sequenced material: blood, either unsorted or a sorted T cell fraction (not recorded which). The rearrangement uses TRBV5-1 and TRBJ2-3; possibly TRBD1 for D (6 bases). CDR3 sequence reads: CASSDQGSPDTQYF. In nucleotides, the CDR3 is TGCGCCAGCAGCGACCAGGGGTCCCCAGATACGCAGTATTTT.